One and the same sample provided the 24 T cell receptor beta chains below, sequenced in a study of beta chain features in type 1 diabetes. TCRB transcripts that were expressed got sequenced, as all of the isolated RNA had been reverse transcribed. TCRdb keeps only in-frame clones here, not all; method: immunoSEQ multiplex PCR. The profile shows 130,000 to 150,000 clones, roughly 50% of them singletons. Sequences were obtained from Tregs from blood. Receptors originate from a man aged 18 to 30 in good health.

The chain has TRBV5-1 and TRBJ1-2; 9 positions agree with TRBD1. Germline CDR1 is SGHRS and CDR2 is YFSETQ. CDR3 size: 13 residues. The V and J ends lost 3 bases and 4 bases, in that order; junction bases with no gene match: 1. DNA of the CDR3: TGCGCCAGCAGCTCGGGACAGGGCTATGGCTACACCTTC. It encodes CASSSGQGYGYTF.

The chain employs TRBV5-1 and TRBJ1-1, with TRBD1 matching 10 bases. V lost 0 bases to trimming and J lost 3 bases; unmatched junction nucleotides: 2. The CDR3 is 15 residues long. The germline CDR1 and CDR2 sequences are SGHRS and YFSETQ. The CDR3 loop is CASSLAGQGDTEAFF. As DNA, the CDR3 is TGCGCCAGCAGCTTGGCCGGACAGGGGGACACTGAAGCTTTCTTT. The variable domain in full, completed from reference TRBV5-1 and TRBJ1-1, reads KAGVTQTPRYLIKTRGQQVTLSCSPISGHRSVSWYQQTPGQGLQFLFEYFSETQRNKGNFPGRFSGRQFSNSRSEMNVSTLELGDSALYLCASSLAGQGDTEAFFGQGTRLTVV.

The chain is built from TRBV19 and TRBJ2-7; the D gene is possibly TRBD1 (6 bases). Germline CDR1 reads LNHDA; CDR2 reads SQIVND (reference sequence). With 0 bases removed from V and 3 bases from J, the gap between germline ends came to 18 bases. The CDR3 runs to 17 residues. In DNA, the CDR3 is TGTGCCAGTAGTATAGATCGACAGAGGGGGAGCGTCTACGAGCAGTACTTC. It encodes CASSIDRQRGSVYEQYF.

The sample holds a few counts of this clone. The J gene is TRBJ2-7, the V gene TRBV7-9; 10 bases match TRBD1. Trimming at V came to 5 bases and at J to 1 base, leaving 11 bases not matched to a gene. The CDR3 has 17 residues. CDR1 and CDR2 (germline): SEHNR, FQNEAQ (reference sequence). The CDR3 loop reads CASSPSPGTGVSYEQYF. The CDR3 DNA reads TGTGCCAGCAGCCCGAGTCCCGGGACAGGGGTATCCTACGAGCAGTACTTC.

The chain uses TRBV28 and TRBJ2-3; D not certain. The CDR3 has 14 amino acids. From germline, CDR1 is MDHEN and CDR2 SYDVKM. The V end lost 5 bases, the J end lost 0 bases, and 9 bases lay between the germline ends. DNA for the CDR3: TGTGCCAGCAGTACAATAAAAAGCACAGATACGCAGTATTTT. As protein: CASSTIKSTDTQYF.

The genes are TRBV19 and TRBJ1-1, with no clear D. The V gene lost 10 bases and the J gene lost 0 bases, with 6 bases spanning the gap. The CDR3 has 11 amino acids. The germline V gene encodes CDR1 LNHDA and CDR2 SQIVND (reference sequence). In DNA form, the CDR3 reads TGTGCCACCTATTTGAACACTGAAGCTTTCTTT. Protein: CATYLNTEAFF.

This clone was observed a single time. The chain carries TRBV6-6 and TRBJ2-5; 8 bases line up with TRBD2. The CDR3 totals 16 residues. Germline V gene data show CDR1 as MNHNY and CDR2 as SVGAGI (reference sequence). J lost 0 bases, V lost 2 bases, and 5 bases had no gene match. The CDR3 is CASSYVERGYQETQYF. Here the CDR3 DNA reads TGTGCCAGCAGTTACGTTGAGCGGGGGTACCAAGAGACCCAGTACTTC.

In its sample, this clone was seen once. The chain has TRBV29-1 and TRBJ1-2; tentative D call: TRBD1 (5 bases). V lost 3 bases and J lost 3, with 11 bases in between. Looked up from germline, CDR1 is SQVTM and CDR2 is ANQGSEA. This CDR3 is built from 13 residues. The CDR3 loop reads CSVELAGDYGYTF. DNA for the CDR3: TGCAGCGTTGAGTTAGCGGGGGACTATGGCTACACCTTC.

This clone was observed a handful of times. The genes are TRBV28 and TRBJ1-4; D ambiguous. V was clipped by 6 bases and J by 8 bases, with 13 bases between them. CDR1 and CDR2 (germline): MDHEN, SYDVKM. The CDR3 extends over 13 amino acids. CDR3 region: CASSGLLGEKLFF. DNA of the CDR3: TGTGCCAGCAGCGGACTTCTTGGGGAAAAACTGTTTTTT.

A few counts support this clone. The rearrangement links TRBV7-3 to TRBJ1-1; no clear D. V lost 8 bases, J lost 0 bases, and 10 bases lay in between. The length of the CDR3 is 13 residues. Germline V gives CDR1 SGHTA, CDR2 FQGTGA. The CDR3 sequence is CASGRYLNTEAFF. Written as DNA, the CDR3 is TGTGCCAGCGGGAGATACTTGAACACTGAAGCTTTCTTT.

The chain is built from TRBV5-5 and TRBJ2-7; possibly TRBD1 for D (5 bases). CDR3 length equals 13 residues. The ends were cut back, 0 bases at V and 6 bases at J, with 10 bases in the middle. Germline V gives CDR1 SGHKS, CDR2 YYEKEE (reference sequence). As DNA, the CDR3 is TGTGCCAGCAGCTTGGACAGGCTCGGCGAGCAGTACTTC. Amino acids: CASSLDRLGEQYF.

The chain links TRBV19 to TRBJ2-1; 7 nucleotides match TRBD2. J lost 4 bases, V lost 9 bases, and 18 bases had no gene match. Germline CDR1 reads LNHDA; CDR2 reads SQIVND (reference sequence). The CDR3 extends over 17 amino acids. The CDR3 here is CASSNRPWLAEYNEQFF. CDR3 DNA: TGTGCCAGCTCAAATAGGCCGTGGCTAGCGGAGTACAATGAGCAGTTCTTC.

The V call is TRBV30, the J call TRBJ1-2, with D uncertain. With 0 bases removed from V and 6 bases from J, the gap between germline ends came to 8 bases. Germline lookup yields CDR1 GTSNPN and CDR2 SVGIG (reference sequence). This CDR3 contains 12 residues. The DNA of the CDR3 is TGTGCCTGGAGTGTACTGGAGGATGGCTACACCTTC. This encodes CAWSVLEDGYTF.

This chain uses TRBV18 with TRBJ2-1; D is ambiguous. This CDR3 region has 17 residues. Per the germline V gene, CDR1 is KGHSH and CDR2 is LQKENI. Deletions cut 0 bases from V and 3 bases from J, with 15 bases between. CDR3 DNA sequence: TGTGCCAGCTCACCACCGGTTCGGTTCCTGGTCTACAATGAGCAGTTCTTC. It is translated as CASSPPVRFLVYNEQFF.

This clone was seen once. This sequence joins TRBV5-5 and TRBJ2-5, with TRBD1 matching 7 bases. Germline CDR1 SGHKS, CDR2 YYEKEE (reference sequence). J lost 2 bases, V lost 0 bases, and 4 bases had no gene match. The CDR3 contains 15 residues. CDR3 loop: CASSLGSTGQETQYF. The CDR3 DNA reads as TGTGCCAGCAGCTTGGGATCGACAGGGCAAGAGACCCAGTACTTC.

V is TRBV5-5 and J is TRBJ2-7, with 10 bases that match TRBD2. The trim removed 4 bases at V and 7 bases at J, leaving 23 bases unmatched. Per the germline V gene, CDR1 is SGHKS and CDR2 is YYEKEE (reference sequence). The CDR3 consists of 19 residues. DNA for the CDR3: TGTGCCAGCAGCCCCGGGCGCACCAGGACTAGCGGCTTAGGGGGGGAGCAGTACTTC. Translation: CASSPGRTRTSGLGGEQYF.

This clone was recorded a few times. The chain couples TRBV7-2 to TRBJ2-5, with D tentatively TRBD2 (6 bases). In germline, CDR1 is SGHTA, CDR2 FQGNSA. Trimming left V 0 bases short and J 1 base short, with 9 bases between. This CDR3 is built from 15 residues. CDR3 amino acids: CASSLAGTPQETQYF. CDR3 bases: TGTGCCAGCAGCTTAGCGGGGACTCCCCAAGAGACCCAGTACTTC.

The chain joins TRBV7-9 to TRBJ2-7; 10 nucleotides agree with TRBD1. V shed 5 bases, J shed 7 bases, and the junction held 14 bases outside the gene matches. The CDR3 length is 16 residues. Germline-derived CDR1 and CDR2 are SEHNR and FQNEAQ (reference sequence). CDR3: CASSPGVGQGQREQYF. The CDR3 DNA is TGTGCCAGCAGCCCTGGTGTGGGACAGGGGCAGCGGGAGCAGTACTTC. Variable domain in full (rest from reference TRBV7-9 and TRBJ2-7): DTGVSQNPRHKITKRGQNVTFRCDPISEHNRLYWYRQTLGQGPEFLTYFQNEAQLEKSRLLSDRFSAERPKGSFSTLEIQRTEQGDSAMYLCASSPGVGQGQREQYFGPGTRLTVT.

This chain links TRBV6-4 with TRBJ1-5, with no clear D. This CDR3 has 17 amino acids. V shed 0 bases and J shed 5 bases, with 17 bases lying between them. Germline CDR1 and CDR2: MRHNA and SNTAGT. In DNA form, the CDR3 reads TGTGCCAGCAGTGACTCGAATCGGGGAAGGCAACATCAGCCCCAGCATTTT. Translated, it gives CASSDSNRGRQHQPQHF.

As DNA, the CDR3 is TGTGCCAGTAGTACAGACAGGGTTCAGCCCCAGCATTTT. Its protein product is CASSTDRVQPQHF. This chain connects TRBV19 to TRBJ1-5, with 7 nucleotides matching TRBD1. Germline V lookup: CDR1 LNHDA, CDR2 SQIVND (reference sequence). V shed 4 bases and J 6 bases; nucleotides not matched to a gene: 3. The CDR3 is 13 residues long.

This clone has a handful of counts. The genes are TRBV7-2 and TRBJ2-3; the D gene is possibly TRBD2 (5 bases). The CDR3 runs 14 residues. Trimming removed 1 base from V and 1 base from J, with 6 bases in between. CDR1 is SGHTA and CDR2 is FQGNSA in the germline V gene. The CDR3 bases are TGTGCCAGCAGCTTAGTCGGGGGCACAGATACGCAGTATTTT. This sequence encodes CASSLVGGTDTQYF.

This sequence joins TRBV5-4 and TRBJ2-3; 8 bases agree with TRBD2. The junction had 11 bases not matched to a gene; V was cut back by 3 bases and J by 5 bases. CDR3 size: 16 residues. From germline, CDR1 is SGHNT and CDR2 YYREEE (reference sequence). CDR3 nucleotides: TGTGCCAGCAGCTCCTCCTCGGGGGGGGGCTTAGATACGCAGTATTTT. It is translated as CASSSSSGGGLDTQYF.

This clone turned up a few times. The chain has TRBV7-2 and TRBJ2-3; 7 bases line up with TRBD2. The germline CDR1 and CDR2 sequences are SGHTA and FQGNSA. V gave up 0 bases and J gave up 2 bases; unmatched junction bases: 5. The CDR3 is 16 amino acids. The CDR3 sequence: CASSLAGTISTDTQYF. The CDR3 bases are TGTGCCAGCAGCTTAGCCGGGACTATATCCACAGATACGCAGTATTTT.

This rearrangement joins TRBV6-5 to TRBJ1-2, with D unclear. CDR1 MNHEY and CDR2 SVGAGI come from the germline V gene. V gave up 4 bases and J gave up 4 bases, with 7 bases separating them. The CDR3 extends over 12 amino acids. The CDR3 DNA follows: TGTGCCAGCAGTTCCCCCGGCTATGGCTACACCTTC. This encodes CASSSPGYGYTF.